This record looks at one T cell receptor (beta chain) sequence and its context. This sample was taken from a study of blood T cell repertoires in COVID-19. Study-wide context: PBMCs, B-cell-depleted T cells, or T cells were the source of the cDNA or gDNA that made up the material.

Sequenced by immunoSEQ multiplex PCR; TCRdb stores in-frame clones only, minus some. This sample has 25,000 to 30,000 clones, with around nine tenths found just once. J gave up 5 bases and V 6 bases, and 9 bases lay outside the gene matches. CDR3 length equals 15 residues. Germline lookup yields CDR1 KGHDR and CDR2 SFDVKD. This chain joins TRBV24-1 and TRBJ2-5; 9 bases map to TRBD2. The receptor's source is a human donor in a cohort sampled during active COVID-19. The sample taken for sequencing was peripheral blood. In DNA form, the CDR3 reads TGTGCCACCAGTCCGACGGAGCGGGAGGTGGAGACCCAGTACTTC. Amino acids: CATSPTEREVETQYF.